The 19 T cell receptor beta chains reported below all come from one sample, sequenced in a study of cytomegalovirus exposure and HLA in healthy donors. Use of 60 Vbeta and 13 Jbeta primers characterized the PCR. Sequencing was performed with immunoSEQ multiplex PCR; in TCRdb, only in-frame clones are kept and a portion is missing. Here the sample spans fewer than 95,000 clones, about 60% being singletons. The sample was PBMCs. All receptors come from a woman between 25 and 40 years old in good health and CMV-seronegative.

The chain uses TRBV6-4 and TRBJ2-3; 12 positions agree with TRBD2. CDR1 and CDR2 from the germline V gene are MRHNA and SNTAGT. There are 14 residues in the CDR3. V trimming: 6 bases; J trimming: 5 bases; junction bases outside the gene matches: 3. This CDR3 reads CASSTSGGQDTQYF. CDR3 bases: TGTGCCAGCAGCACTAGCGGGGGGCAAGATACGCAGTATTTT.

This clone was seen more than once but under ten times. The chain links TRBV7-2 to TRBJ2-7; the match to TRBD1 covers 9 bases. The CDR3 extends over 16 amino acids. The germline V gene encodes CDR1 SGHTA and CDR2 FQGNSA. The trim removed 7 bases at V and 3 bases at J, leaving 13 bases unmatched. The chain's CDR3 is CASTFSATGGIYEQYF. The CDR3 bases are TGTGCCAGCACCTTTTCTGCGACAGGGGGAATCTACGAGCAGTACTTC.

This clone was picked up a small number of times. This sequence joins TRBV10-2 and TRBJ2-7; a weak D match, TRBD1 (6 bases). In germline, CDR1 is WSHSY, CDR2 SAAADI. The CDR3 extends over 13 amino acids. The germline V and J ends were trimmed by 5 bases and 2 bases, with 10 bases remaining between them. The CDR3 sequence: CASSSKGAYEQYF. CDR3 nucleotide sequence: TGCGCCAGCAGTAGTAAGGGGGCCTACGAGCAGTACTTC.

The V call is TRBV6-4, the J call TRBJ2-3, with 8 bases lining up with TRBD2. The CDR3 contains 14 residues. J gave up 8 bases and V 3 bases, and 7 bases lay outside the gene matches. Germline CDR1 is MRHNA and CDR2 is SNTAGT. As DNA, the CDR3 is TGTGCCAGCAGTGAAACTAGCGGAGGAGGTACGCAGTATTTT. Protein product: CASSETSGGGTQYF.

In nucleotides, the CDR3 is TGTGCCAGCAGCTCGGGACAGGGAGGTGAAAAACTGTTTTTT. It specifies CASSSGQGGEKLFF. The chain carries TRBV7-9 and TRBJ1-4, with TRBD1 matching 9 bases. Germline CDR1 reads SEHNR; CDR2 reads FQNEAQ (reference sequence). The CDR3 totals 14 residues. V lost 4 bases, J lost 7 bases, and 4 bases stayed unmatched.

This chain links TRBV27 with TRBJ2-1; D uncertain. CDR1 is MNHEY and CDR2 is SMNVEV in the germline V gene (reference sequence). This CDR3 contains 12 residues. V lost 3 bases and J 6 bases, leaving 6 bases between the germline ends. The CDR3 DNA is TGTGCCAGCAGTTTGAGGCCCAATGAGCAGTTCTTC. As protein: CASSLRPNEQFF.

The V call is TRBV29-1, the J call TRBJ1-2, with D uncertain. V lost 3 bases to trimming and J lost 0 bases, with 17 bases between them. The CDR3 runs to 16 residues. Germline values: CDR1 SQVTM, CDR2 ANQGSEA. Here the CDR3 DNA reads TGCAGCGTTGAGAGGCACCCCGTCCGGCCTAACTATGGCTACACCTTC. Translating it yields CSVERHPVRPNYGYTF.

The CDR3 region is CSVEGSTGLNYNEQFF. The CDR3 DNA follows: TGCAGCGTTGAAGGTAGTACGGGATTGAACTACAATGAGCAGTTCTTC. This rearrangement joins TRBV29-1 to TRBJ2-1, with D tentatively TRBD2 (5 bases). The CDR3 has 16 residues. Looked up from germline, CDR1 is SQVTM and CDR2 is ANQGSEA. The V gene lost 1 base and the J gene lost 3 bases, with 16 bases spanning the gap.

This clone was seen only a few times. This chain uses TRBV29-1 with TRBJ2-3; 8 positions match TRBD1. The CDR3 runs to 14 residues. The germline CDR1 and CDR2 sequences are SQVTM and ANQGSEA. The trim removed 5 bases at V and 1 base at J, leaving 5 bases unmatched. CDR3 region: CSVLGTGRTDTQYF. CDR3 DNA: TGCAGCGTTCTGGGGACAGGTCGCACAGATACGCAGTATTTT.

The chain is built from TRBV5-1 and TRBJ2-4, with 7 positions matching TRBD1. Germline values: CDR1 SGHRS, CDR2 YFSETQ. Trimming took 0 bases from V and 5 from J; bases not matched to a gene: 2. There are 14 residues in the CDR3. CDR3: CASSLDTGENIQYF. As DNA, the CDR3 is TGCGCCAGCAGCTTGGACACAGGGGAAAACATTCAGTACTTC.

The chain combines TRBV18 with TRBJ2-3; unclear D gene. Per the germline V gene, CDR1 is KGHSH and CDR2 is LQKENI. The CDR3 has 11 residues. Trimming pared 3 bases from V and 6 bases from J, leaving 4 bases between. The DNA of the CDR3 is TGTGCCAGCTCACCGACTGATACGCAGTATTTT. It encodes CASSPTDTQYF.

This chain connects TRBV10-3 to TRBJ2-3, with a possible D match to TRBD1 (5 bases). CDR3 size: 13 residues. Germline V gives CDR1 ENHRY, CDR2 SYGVKD. CDR3 in DNA: TGTGCTACAGGCTGGGGCGGCACAGATACGCAGTATTTT. This gives the protein CATGWGGTDTQYF.

The chain joins TRBV28 to TRBJ1-2; 7 bases align to TRBD1. V was clipped by 6 bases and J by 2 bases; unmatched bases: 9. CDR1 MDHEN and CDR2 SYDVKM come from the germline V gene. There are 15 residues in the CDR3. The CDR3 region is CASSQTQTGNYGYTF. The DNA of the CDR3 is TGTGCCAGCAGCCAAACTCAGACAGGGAACTATGGCTACACCTTC.

This clone was detected only a few times. The rearrangement joins TRBV11-3 to TRBJ2-7; D unresolved. CDR1 is SGHNT and CDR2 is YENEEA in the germline V gene. V was shortened by 1 base and J by 3 bases, with 7 bases between the two germline ends. CDR3 length equals 13 residues. CDR3: CASSLGPLYEQYF. The CDR3 region has the DNA TGTGCCAGCAGCTTAGGTCCCCTCTACGAGCAGTACTTC.

J is TRBJ1-2 and V is TRBV6-5; 8 positions match TRBD1. The CDR3 sequence is 14 residues long. The germline V gene has CDR1 MNHEY and CDR2 SVGAGI. V dropped 6 bases and J dropped 6; count of bases not matched to a gene: 9. The CDR3: CASSMTGEEHGYTF. The CDR3 DNA sequence: TGTGCCAGCAGCATGACAGGGGAGGAGCATGGCTACACCTTC.

This clone was counted only a few times. The V call is TRBV28, the J call TRBJ1-2; 9 nucleotides agree with TRBD1. The germline V gene has CDR1 MDHEN and CDR2 SYDVKM. The CDR3 extends over 14 amino acids. Trimming at V came to 6 bases and at J to 8 bases, leaving 10 bases not matched to a gene. This CDR3 reads CASSKPGQGRGYTF. DNA of the CDR3: TGTGCCAGCAGCAAGCCGGGACAGGGCAGAGGCTACACCTTC.

This clone has more than one count but fewer than ten. The chain recombines TRBV6-1 with TRBJ2-5, with a weak D call TRBD2 (5 bases). CDR3 length equals 13 residues. Trimming left V 6 bases short and J 1 base short, with 9 bases between. Germline V lookup: CDR1 MNHNS, CDR2 SASEGT. CDR3 amino acids: CASSRAGQETQYF. The CDR3 nucleotides are TGTGCCAGCAGCCGGGCGGGCCAAGAGACCCAGTACTTC.

This clone has a single count. The gene calls are TRBV5-1 and TRBJ2-2; TRBD2 matches at 11 bases. Germline CDR1 reads SGHRS; CDR2 reads YFSETQ. The CDR3 totals 15 residues. After removal of 4 bases from V and 4 bases from J, the junction contained 3 bases not matched to a gene. The CDR3 protein is CASSRGLAVTGELFF. CDR3 coding DNA: TGCGCCAGCAGCCGGGGACTAGCGGTCACCGGGGAGCTGTTTTTT.

The chain employs TRBV11-2 and TRBJ2-5, with D possibly being TRBD1 (5 bases). The germline V gene has CDR1 SGHAT and CDR2 FQNNGV. The CDR3 covers 11 residues. V was clipped by 1 base and J by 12 bases, with 9 bases between them. The CDR3 nucleotides read TGTGCCAGCAGCTTAGGGCCCAGGGAGTACTTC. The encoded protein is CASSLGPREYF. Filled out from reference TRBV11-2 and TRBJ2-5, the complete variable domain reads EAGVAQSPRYKIIEKRQSVAFWCNPISGHATLYWYQQILGQGPKLLIQFQNNGVVDDSQLPKDRFSAERLKGVDSTLKIQPAKLEDSAVYLCASSLGPREYFGPGTRLLVL.